The rows below give T cell receptor beta chains drawn from one sample of a study of T cell repertoires in cytomegalovirus infection. TCRdb re-analysed the reads in MiXCR, keeping a single row per CDR3 protein. The sample comprises 350,000 to 500,000 distinct CDR3 sequences, around 32% of which are singletons, and approximately 13% rests with the top ten. Sequenced: PBMCs. These receptors were obtained from a human donor in good health (CMV status not recorded). Some clones in this sample may be carry-over from other donors' samples. Each CDR3 is given with its conserved first and last residue.

v_call,cdr3_aa
TRBV6-8,CASEPERGGRIPDTQYF
TRBV29-1,CSTGTSNEQFF
TRBV30,CAWSWVAGGPSSYNEQFF
TRBV6-2/TRBV6-3,CASRGTVSYEQYF
TRBV14,CASRQENRWYNGYTF
TRBV14,CASSQELPGTPKRPNYGYTF
TRBV12-5,CASGLETGLDKETQYF
TRBV11-2,CASSTARAYEQYF
TRBV7-9,CASSPADSLAGTQYF
TRBV7-2,CASSRVTLRNGYTF
TRBV28,CASTPGRVRNTEAFF
TRBV29-1,CSVVTRKGYTF
TRBV20-1,CSARSASLYNEQFF